This T cell receptor (beta chain) originates from a study of T cell responses to AZD1222 COVID-19 vaccine. Overall study findings and caveats: Distributed over spike, vaccine-associated CD4 TCRs predominated at 160-218 and 743-854. Only a handful of AZD1222 recipients, more than five in all, had baseline seropositivity.

Data came from immunoSEQ multiplex PCR; TCRdb stores just in-frame clones and leaves some out. Of 150,000 to 200,000 clones detected, more than 85% appear once; the ten largest clones hold around 0.96%. The ends were cut back, 9 bases at V and 0 bases at J, with 11 bases in the middle. The V gene's germline CDR1 is ENHRY and CDR2 SYGVKD. The CDR3 spans 13 residues. This clone was found once. Its specificity is unknown. This chain links TRBV10-3 with TRBJ1-1, with D perhaps TRBD1 (6 bases). Material: peripheral blood, obtained on day 0 of AZD1222 vaccination. This sequence originates from an adult in good health. This chain's CDR3 is CAINGQLNTEAFF. The CDR3 nucleotides read TGTGCCATTAACGGACAGTTGAACACTGAAGCTTTCTTT.